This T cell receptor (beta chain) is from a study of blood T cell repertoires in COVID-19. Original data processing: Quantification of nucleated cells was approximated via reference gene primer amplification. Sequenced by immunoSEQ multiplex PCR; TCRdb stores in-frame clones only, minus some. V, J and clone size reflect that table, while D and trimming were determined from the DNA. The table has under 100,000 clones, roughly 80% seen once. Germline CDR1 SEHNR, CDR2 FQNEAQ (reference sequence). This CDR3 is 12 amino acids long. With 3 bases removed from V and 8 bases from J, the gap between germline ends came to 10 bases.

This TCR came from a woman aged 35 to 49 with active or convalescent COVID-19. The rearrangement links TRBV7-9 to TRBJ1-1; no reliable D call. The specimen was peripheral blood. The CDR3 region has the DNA TGTGCCAGCAGCTTCGGGTCGGTCGAAGCTTTCTTT. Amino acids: CASSFGSVEAFF.